This T cell receptor (beta chain) was identified during a study of CD8 T cells in Susac syndrome. The authors carried out high-throughput sequencing of TCR beta. They applied it to CD8+ and CD4+ T cells obtained from blood. Controls were drawn from healthy donors and were matched for age and sex. TEMRA cells underwent FACS enrichment and CD8+ and CD4+ T cells underwent negative isolation. Note on this clonotype: Its antigen is as yet unknown.

Study observations and caveats: The relatively small number of individuals in the TCR sequencing and HLA analysis was acknowledged by the study.

The CDR3 runs 15 residues. J gave up 6 bases and V 2 bases, and 5 bases lay outside the gene matches. Random hexamers were used to reverse transcribe an amount of about 0.5 to 1 ug RNA. TCRdb re-called the immunoSEQ multiplex PCR reads through MiXCR, storing one row per CDR3 protein. The table records about 19,000 distinct CDR3 sequences, about 95% of them present only once. This TCR came from a human donor in good health. The chain recombines TRBV12-3 or TRBV12-4 with TRBJ2-3, with 10 nucleotides matching TRBD2. Sequencing input: CD8+ T cells from PBMCs. The CDR3 region is CASSLLAGVSDTQYF. Here the CDR3 DNA reads TGTGCCAGCAGTTTACTAGCGGGAGTGTCGGATACGCAGTATTTT.